Below are 2 T cell receptor beta chains sequenced from a single sample in a study of T-cell reconstitution after alpha-beta-depleted transplantation in children. Researchers prepared the TCRbeta library using unique molecular identifiers, the study reports. TCRdb processed the PCR reads anew with MiXCR; each CDR3 protein has one entry. The data hold 450,000 to 500,000 distinct CDR3 sequences, with approximately 12% observed a single time. Sample: PBMCs from the stem cell graft donor, taken from the stem cell graft. The receptors stem from a human donor who donated a stem cell graft to a child with combined immunodeficiency.

This clonotype has only a few counts. The rearrangement links TRBV19 to TRBJ2-1, with D tentatively TRBD2 (6 bases). Germline lookup yields CDR1 LNHDA and CDR2 SQIVND (reference sequence). The CDR3 has 14 residues. The V and J ends lost 6 bases and 6 bases respectively, with 15 bases between them. The CDR3 region is CASSPRDWGNEQFF. DNA for the CDR3: TGTGCCAGTAGCCCCAGGGACTGGGGCAATGAGCAGTTCTTC.

This clonotype was observed a handful of times. The chain carries TRBV5-1 and TRBJ2-3; D may be TRBD1 (6 bases). Trimming took 4 bases from V and 2 from J, leaving 11 bases between them. Germline V gives CDR1 SGHRS, CDR2 YFSETQ. The CDR3 has 14 amino acids. The CDR3 sequence is CASSQQGFTDTQYF. The CDR3 bases are TGCGCCAGCAGCCAACAGGGTTTCACAGATACGCAGTATTTT.